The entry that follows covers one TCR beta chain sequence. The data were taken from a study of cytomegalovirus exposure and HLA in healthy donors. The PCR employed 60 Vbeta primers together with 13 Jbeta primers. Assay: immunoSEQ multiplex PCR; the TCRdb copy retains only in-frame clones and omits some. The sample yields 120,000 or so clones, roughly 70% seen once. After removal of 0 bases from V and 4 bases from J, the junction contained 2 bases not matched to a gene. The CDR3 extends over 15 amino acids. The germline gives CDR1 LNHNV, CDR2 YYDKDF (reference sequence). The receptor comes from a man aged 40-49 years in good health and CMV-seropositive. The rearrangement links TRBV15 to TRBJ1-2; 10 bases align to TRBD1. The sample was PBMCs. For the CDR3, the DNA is TGTGCCACCAGCAGAGAGGGACAGGGGAGCTATGGCTACACCTTC. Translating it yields CATSREGQGSYGYTF.